The rows below give T cell receptor beta chains drawn from one sample of a study of blood T cell repertoires in COVID-19. Measured with immunoSEQ multiplex PCR; TCRdb has only the in-frame clones, and not every one. The sample carries a few hundred thousand clones, roughly 89% recorded once. The source material was peripheral blood. These receptors were obtained from a woman aged 40 to 50 who had recovered from COVID-19. CDR3s include the opening cysteine and the closing phenylalanine or tryptophan. Fields, in order: D gene, J gene, clone size, CDR3 length, V gene, CDR3 protein, CDR3 DNA. D genes are given only for firm matches. Not all rows give a size; the values are once, few, many and, for expanded clones, a class.

TRBD2 TRBJ2-7 NA 14 TRBV11-1 CASSSAGTIYGQYF TGTGCCAGCAGCTCCGCCGGGACTATCTACGGGCAGTACTTC
TRBD1 TRBJ2-1 NA 11 TRBV6-6 CATTGVGEQFF TGTGCCACAACAGGGGTGGGTGAGCAGTTCTTC
TRBD2 TRBJ2-1 NA 14 TRBV19 CASSTTSAANEQFF TGTGCCAGTAGTACGACTAGCGCAGCGAATGAGCAGTTCTTC
TRBD1 TRBJ1-2 NA 14 TRBV4-2 CASSQETGAYGYTF TGTGCCAGCAGCCAAGAGACAGGGGCCTATGGCTACACCTTC
NA TRBJ2-7 NA 14 TRBV18 CASSPMAEIYEQYF TGTGCCAGCTCACCAATGGCGGAGATCTACGAGCAGTACTTC
NA TRBJ2-3 NA 14 TRBV29-1 CSVGRQAPTDTQYF TGCAGCGTTGGAAGACAGGCGCCCACAGATACGCAGTATTTT
NA TRBJ2-5 NA 14 TRBV21-1 CASRQGRFGETQYF TGTGCCAGCAGACAGGGTAGGTTCGGGGAGACCCAGTACTTC
NA TRBJ2-7 NA 13 TRBV3-1/TRBV3-2 CASSQARENEQYF TGTGCCAGCAGCCAAGCCAGGGAAAACGAGCAGTACTTC
NA TRBJ2-1 NA 14 TRBV7-2 CASSLVGLHNEQFF TGTGCCAGCAGCTTAGTGGGGCTGCACAATGAGCAGTTCTTC
TRBD2 TRBJ2-2 NA 16 TRBV5-1 CASSSTLAGSAGELFF TGCGCCAGCAGCTCAACTCTAGCGGGATCGGCCGGGGAGCTGTTTTTT
TRBD2 TRBJ2-3 NA 17 TRBV10-3 CAISESRTSGVTDTQYF TGTGCCATCAGTGAGTCGAGGACTAGCGGGGTCACAGATACGCAGTATTTT
TRBD1 TRBJ1-5 NA 15 TRBV6-1 CASSDLGTGTQPQHF TGTGCCAGCAGTGATCTTGGGACAGGGACCCAGCCCCAGCATTTT
TRBD2 TRBJ2-3 NA 18 TRBV27 CASSLSGLAGIGTDTQYF TGTGCCAGCAGTTTATCCGGACTAGCGGGAATCGGGACAGATACGCAGTATTTT
TRBD2 TRBJ2-2 NA 17 TRBV10-3 CAISESGTSGATGELFF TGTGCCATCAGTGAGTCCGGGACTAGCGGCGCAACCGGGGAGCTGTTTTTT
TRBD2 TRBJ2-7 NA 15 TRBV10-2 CASKSGLAGDYEQYF TGCGCCAGCAAATCGGGACTAGCGGGTGACTACGAGCAGTACTTC
TRBD1 TRBJ1-1 NA 14 TRBV19 CASTSGQLNTEAFF TGTGCCAGTACATCGGGACAGCTGAACACTGAAGCTTTCTTT
TRBD2 TRBJ2-2 NA 17 TRBV9 CASSSRVAGGGTGELFF TGTGCCAGCAGCTCTCGAGTAGCGGGAGGGGGTACCGGGGAGCTGTTTTTT
TRBD1 TRBJ2-1 NA 15 TRBV7-3 CASSLTLGQANEQFF TGTGCCAGCAGCTTAACCCTAGGACAGGCCAATGAGCAGTTCTTC
NA TRBJ2-7 NA 12 TRBV6-1 CASSPRSYEQYF TGTGCCAGCTCTCCCAGGTCCTACGAGCAGTACTTC
NA TRBJ2-3 NA 17 TRBV10-1 CASSESDYSAGTDTQYF TGCGCCAGCAGTGAGTCGGACTACTCCGCTGGCACAGATACGCAGTATTTT
NA TRBJ2-7 NA 15 TRBV27 CASSYGALTTYEQYF TGTGCCAGCAGTTACGGTGCCCTAACCACCTACGAGCAGTACTTC
TRBD1 TRBJ1-1 NA 15 TRBV6-6 CASRAPGQGATEAFF TGTGCCAGCAGAGCGCCGGGACAGGGGGCCACTGAAGCTTTCTTT
NA TRBJ1-3 NA 14 TRBV7-9 CASSLSGDGNTIYF TGTGCCAGCAGCTTATCAGGGGACGGAAACACCATATATTTT
NA TRBJ1-5 NA 12 TRBV12-3/TRBV12-4 CASSSSGQPQHF TGTGCCAGCAGCTCTTCGGGGCAGCCCCAGCATTTT
NA TRBJ2-4 few 11 TRBV25-1 CASRGEDIQYF TGTGCCAGCAGAGGGGAAGACATTCAGTACTTC
TRBD2 TRBJ2-1 NA 14 TRBV27 CASRPGLAYNEQFF TGTGCCAGCAGACCGGGACTAGCTTACAATGAGCAGTTCTTC
NA TRBJ1-6 NA 14 TRBV5-1 CASSRGTVDSPLHF TGCGCCAGCAGCCGGGGGACGGTAGATTCACCCCTCCACTTT
TRBD2 TRBJ2-1 NA 16 TRBV3-1/TRBV3-2 CASSQALAGPDNEQFF TGTGCCAGCAGCCAAGCGCTAGCGGGACCTGACAATGAGCAGTTCTTC
NA TRBJ2-5 once 13 TRBV7-2 CASRFSHQETQYF TGTGCCAGCCGGTTTAGCCACCAAGAGACCCAGTACTTC
TRBD2 TRBJ2-3 NA 15 TRBV13 CASGLAGHQGDTQYF TGTGCCAGTGGACTAGCGGGCCACCAGGGAGATACGCAGTATTTT
NA TRBJ2-2 NA 17 TRBV5-1 CASSVFGTPRSTGELFF TGCGCCAGCAGCGTCTTCGGGACTCCCCGGTCCACCGGGGAGCTGTTTTTT
TRBD2 TRBJ2-1 few 15 TRBV18 CASSGTSGSLNEQFF TGTGCCAGCTCCGGGACTAGCGGGAGCCTCAATGAGCAGTTCTTC
TRBD1 TRBJ2-1 NA 17 TRBV3-1/TRBV3-2 CASSQALGWTGYNEQFF TGTGCCAGCAGCCAAGCCCTAGGGTGGACAGGGTACAATGAGCAGTTCTTC
TRBD1 TRBJ1-1 NA 15 TRBV10-3 CAISSTGALNTEAFF TGTGCCATCAGTAGTACAGGGGCTTTGAACACTGAAGCTTTCTTT
NA TRBJ2-7 NA 12 TRBV10-3 CAIGQNSYEQYF TGTGCCATCGGCCAGAACTCCTACGAGCAGTACTTC
TRBD1 TRBJ1-4 few 14 TRBV3-1/TRBV3-2 CASSSGTGNEKLFF TGTGCCAGCAGCTCCGGGACAGGGAATGAAAAACTGTTTTTT
TRBD1 TRBJ1-6 NA 16 TRBV11-3 CASSARGHRGGSPLHF TGTGCCAGCAGCGCTAGGGGCCACAGGGGTGGCTCACCCCTCCACTTT
TRBD1 TRBJ2-7 NA 14 TRBV2 CASSADRGSYEQYF TGTGCCAGCAGCGCCGACAGGGGTAGTTACGAGCAGTACTTC
TRBD2 TRBJ2-1 once 15 TRBV2 CASSGTSGLYNEQFF TGTGCCAGCAGTGGGACTAGCGGCCTTTACAATGAGCAGTTCTTC
TRBD2 TRBJ2-3 once 14 TRBV5-4 CASRDGTRTEKQYF TGTGCCAGCAGGGACGGGACTAGGACAGAGAAGCAGTATTTT
NA TRBJ2-4 NA 14 TRBV2 CASSEKGTKNIQYF TGTGCCAGCAGTGAAAAGGGGACCAAAAACATTCAGTACTTC